The rows below give T cell receptor beta chains drawn from one sample of a study of blood T cell repertoires in COVID-19. TCRdb's table, derived via immunoSEQ multiplex PCR, lists solely in-frame clones and lacks some. The table records about 140,000 clones, about 90% of them present only once. The sequencing input was peripheral blood. The source of these receptors is an elderly woman with acute or convalescent COVID-19. The CDR3 runs from the conserved cysteine through the conserved F or W. The order of the fields is clone size, D gene, V gene, J gene, CDR3 DNA, CDR3 protein. D genes are given only for firm matches. Only part of the rows carry a size: once, few, many, or a class if the clone is expanded.

size: -
D: -
V: TRBV7-2
J: TRBJ1-5
DNA: TGTGCCAGCAGCTTTCCAGGGGCCAATCAGCCCCAGCATTTT
CDR3: CASSFPGANQPQHF

size: -
D: TRBD1
V: TRBV5-8
J: TRBJ1-6
DNA: TGTGCCAGCAGTCCACTGCGCGGGACAGGGGGCTCTTCACCCCTCCACTTT
CDR3: CASSPLRGTGGSSPLHF

size: -
D: -
V: TRBV29-1
J: TRBJ2-4
DNA: TGCAGCGTTGAGACTAGTAGCATTCAGTACTTC
CDR3: CSVETSSIQYF

size: -
D: -
V: TRBV11-2
J: TRBJ2-5
DNA: TGTGCCAGCAGCTTTTCAGGGCAAGAGACCCAGTACTTC
CDR3: CASSFSGQETQYF

size: -
D: TRBD1
V: TRBV18
J: TRBJ1-2
DNA: TGTGCCAGCTCACCCAATGACAGGGTTGGCTACACCTTC
CDR3: CASSPNDRVGYTF

size: -
D: -
V: TRBV21-1
J: TRBJ1-5
DNA: TGTGCCAGCAGCAGAGGCGGGACAGGGCGCAATCAGCCCCAGCATTTT
CDR3: CASSRGGTGRNQPQHF

size: -
D: -
V: TRBV7-8
J: TRBJ1-4
DNA: TGTGCCAGCAGCTTATCTTCCTCCCCGTCCTCTAATGAAAAACTGTTTTTT
CDR3: CASSLSSSPSSNEKLFF

size: -
D: TRBD1
V: TRBV7-6
J: TRBJ1-1
DNA: TGTGCCAGCAGCTTATTTGGGACAGGGAACACTGAAGCTTTCTTT
CDR3: CASSLFGTGNTEAFF

size: -
D: TRBD2
V: TRBV5-6
J: TRBJ2-1
DNA: TGTGCCAGCAGCTTGATTAGCGGGGGGAGCGACAATGAGCAGTTCTTC
CDR3: CASSLISGGSDNEQFF

size: -
D: TRBD2
V: TRBV5-1
J: TRBJ2-1
DNA: TGCGCCAGCAGCTGGTTAGCGGGGGTTAACAATGAGCAGTTCTTC
CDR3: CASSWLAGVNNEQFF

size: -
D: -
V: TRBV6-5
J: TRBJ1-2
DNA: TGTGCCAGCAGTACGCTGACAGATAGCTATGGCTACACCTTC
CDR3: CASSTLTDSYGYTF

size: once
D: TRBD2
V: TRBV7-3
J: TRBJ2-1
DNA: TGTGCCAGCAGCTTAACGCCTAGCGGTGGCAATGAGCAGTTCTTC
CDR3: CASSLTPSGGNEQFF

size: -
D: -
V: TRBV6-5
J: TRBJ1-2
DNA: TGTGCCAGCAGTAGCACCTCTCGACCTAGCGGCTACACCTTC
CDR3: CASSSTSRPSGYTF

size: -
D: -
V: TRBV7-2
J: TRBJ1-1
DNA: TGTGCCAGCAGCTACTCCTCAAACTCCGGGACTGAAGCTTTCTTT
CDR3: CASSYSSNSGTEAFF

size: -
D: -
V: TRBV2
J: TRBJ2-5
DNA: TGTGCCAGCCAAATCAGGGTCGGGGAGACCCAGTACTTC
CDR3: CASQIRVGETQYF

size: -
D: -
V: TRBV2
J: TRBJ1-5
DNA: TGTGCCAGCAGTATCTTTAGTAGCAATCAGCCCCAGCATTTT
CDR3: CASSIFSSNQPQHF

size: -
D: -
V: TRBV7-3
J: TRBJ1-5
DNA: TGTGCCAGCAGTCCTCTTGAGGGACAACTAGGAGATCAGCCCCAGCATTTT
CDR3: CASSPLEGQLGDQPQHF

size: -
D: -
V: TRBV7-9
J: TRBJ1-1
DNA: TGTGCCAGCAGCTCTCAGGGGTACACTGAAGCTTTCTTT
CDR3: CASSSQGYTEAFF

size: -
D: -
V: TRBV7-6
J: TRBJ2-7
DNA: TGTGCCAGCAGCTTAGAGGCAGGGGAGGGCGACGAGCAGTACTTC
CDR3: CASSLEAGEGDEQYF

size: -
D: TRBD1
V: TRBV6-1
J: TRBJ1-5
DNA: TGTGCCAGCAGTGAAGGACAGGGGGCTCTGCAGCCCCAGCATTTT
CDR3: CASSEGQGALQPQHF

size: -
D: -
V: TRBV29-1
J: TRBJ2-5
DNA: TGCAGCGTTGGTCCCAAGGGGGGGCGAGGTCAAGAGACCCAGTACTTC
CDR3: CSVGPKGGRGQETQYF

size: once
D: -
V: TRBV7-2
J: TRBJ1-5
DNA: TGTGCCAGCAGCCTTCAGGGGCCCCCCTTTATTGGTAGCAATCAGCCCCAGCATTTT
CDR3: CASSLQGPPFIGSNQPQHF

size: few
D: TRBD1
V: TRBV5-8
J: TRBJ1-2
DNA: TGTGCCAGCAGCTGGCCCGGGACAGGGGAGAACTATGGCTACACCTTC
CDR3: CASSWPGTGENYGYTF

size: -
D: -
V: TRBV10-3
J: TRBJ1-2
DNA: TGTGCCACTAAAGGAGAGTATGGCTACACCTTC
CDR3: CATKGEYGYTF

size: -
D: TRBD1
V: TRBV7-6
J: TRBJ1-2
DNA: TGTGCCAGCAGCCCCCGGACAGGGGGCGGCTATGGCTACACCTTC
CDR3: CASSPRTGGGYGYTF

size: once
D: TRBD1
V: TRBV6-5
J: TRBJ1-4
DNA: TGTGCCAGCAGCCGGGGACAGGCTGACGAAAAACTGTTTTTT
CDR3: CASSRGQADEKLFF

size: -
D: -
V: TRBV2
J: TRBJ2-2
DNA: TGTGCCAGCAGTCTTAACAGGGACCCCGGGGAGCTGTTTTTT
CDR3: CASSLNRDPGELFF

size: -
D: -
V: TRBV4-3
J: TRBJ1-5
DNA: TGCGCCAGCAGCCAAGATTATTATAGCAATCAGCCCCAGCATTTT
CDR3: CASSQDYYSNQPQHF

size: -
D: -
V: TRBV29-1
J: TRBJ1-1
DNA: TGCAGCGCCGGAGGTGGGCGTACAAACACTGAAGCTTTCTTT
CDR3: CSAGGGRTNTEAFF

size: -
D: -
V: TRBV5-8
J: TRBJ2-7
DNA: TGTGCCAGCAGCTTTGGTCGCGGTGAGCAGTACTTC
CDR3: CASSFGRGEQYF

size: -
D: -
V: TRBV18
J: TRBJ1-4
DNA: TGTGCCAGCTCACCACAGGGGGCTAATGAAAAACTGTTTTTT
CDR3: CASSPQGANEKLFF

size: -
D: -
V: TRBV7-3
J: TRBJ2-1
DNA: TGTGCCAGCAGCTTAACGGGAGGGGGCTCCTACAATGAGCAGTTCTTC
CDR3: CASSLTGGGSYNEQFF

size: -
D: TRBD1
V: TRBV5-1
J: TRBJ2-5
DNA: TGCGCCAGCTCAGGGGGCGCGCAGGAGACCCAGTACTTC
CDR3: CASSGGAQETQYF

size: once
D: -
V: TRBV7-9
J: TRBJ1-1
DNA: TGTGCCAGCAGCTTACAGGCCACGAACACTGAAGCTTTCTTT
CDR3: CASSLQATNTEAFF

size: -
D: -
V: TRBV18
J: TRBJ2-2
DNA: TGTGCCAGCTCACGCGGACAGTCGAACACCGGGGAGCTGTTTTTT
CDR3: CASSRGQSNTGELFF

size: -
D: TRBD1
V: TRBV18
J: TRBJ1-3
DNA: TGTGCCAGCGCTACAGGGGCCTCTGGAAACACCATATATTTT
CDR3: CASATGASGNTIYF

size: -
D: TRBD1
V: TRBV5-1
J: TRBJ1-1
DNA: TGCGCCAGCAGCTTGGGGACAGGGGGCCGTGGAGACACTGAAGCTTTCTTT
CDR3: CASSLGTGGRGDTEAFF

size: -
D: TRBD1
V: TRBV2
J: TRBJ1-1
DNA: TGTGCCAGCACCCGACCGGGACAGGGTGTACACACTGAAGCTTTCTTT
CDR3: CASTRPGQGVHTEAFF

size: many
D: -
V: TRBV7-9
J: TRBJ1-1
DNA: TGTGCCAGCAGCGTTGACACCAATGAAGCTTTCTTT
CDR3: CASSVDTNEAFF

size: -
D: -
V: TRBV7-3
J: TRBJ2-3
DNA: TGTGCCAGCAGCTTAAGAGGCTCCCCAAGGGGATTCACTTCAGATACGCAGTATTTT
CDR3: CASSLRGSPRGFTSDTQYF

size: -
D: TRBD1
V: TRBV28
J: TRBJ2-7
DNA: TGTGCCAGCAGGCAGGGGGGACAGGCTAGCTCCTACGAGCAGTACTTC
CDR3: CASRQGGQASSYEQYF

size: -
D: TRBD1
V: TRBV19
J: TRBJ2-2
DNA: TGTGCCAGTAGATCCGGGACAGGGGGCTGGACCGGGGAGCTGTTTTTT
CDR3: CASRSGTGGWTGELFF

size: -
D: TRBD2
V: TRBV7-9
J: TRBJ2-3
DNA: TGTGCCAGCAGCTTGGGACTAGCTAGCACAGATACGCAGTATTTT
CDR3: CASSLGLASTDTQYF

size: -
D: TRBD1
V: TRBV5-1
J: TRBJ1-1
DNA: TGCGCCAGCAGGCCGGGACAGCCGACGAACACTGAAGCTTTCTTT
CDR3: CASRPGQPTNTEAFF

size: once
D: -
V: TRBV5-1
J: TRBJ1-2
DNA: TGCGCCAGCAGCTTCGGCGACAGCCCCCTCTACACCTTC
CDR3: CASSFGDSPLYTF

size: -
D: -
V: TRBV6-5
J: TRBJ1-5
DNA: TGTGCCAGCAGGACCCACCCCGGAGACCAATTACCCCAGCATTTT
CDR3: CASRTHPGDQLPQHF

size: -
D: -
V: TRBV2
J: TRBJ1-2
DNA: TGTGCCAGCAGTGGGGAGGGACGGGCTTGGGGCTACACCTTC
CDR3: CASSGEGRAWGYTF

size: -
D: -
V: TRBV30
J: TRBJ1-1
DNA: TGTGCCTGGAGTGTCCGTCAGGGGAGGGGGAACACTGAAGCTTTCTTT
CDR3: CAWSVRQGRGNTEAFF